Following are 11 T cell receptor beta chains from one sample sequenced in a study of cytomegalovirus exposure and HLA in healthy donors. The PCR ran on 60 Vbeta and 13 Jbeta primers. The assay was immunoSEQ multiplex PCR, and TCRdb's table has in-frame clones only and misses some. The sample lists about 180,000 clones, 77% seen once, with 1.4% in the top ten. The sample comprised PBMCs. These TCRs come from a man aged 18 to 30 in good health and CMV-seronegative.

This chain joins TRBV6-5 and TRBJ2-7; perhaps TRBD1 as D (5 bases). This CDR3 is 16 amino acids long. Per the germline V gene, CDR1 is MNHEY and CDR2 is SVGAGI. V was clipped by 4 bases and J by 5 bases, with 21 bases between them. In nucleotides, the CDR3 is TGTGCCAGCAGTTCTCACCTTGAACGGACATCGGACGAGCAGTACTTC. It codes for CASSSHLERTSDEQYF.

This chain links TRBV6-1 with TRBJ2-7, with 11 bases aligning to TRBD2. The CDR3 is 15 residues long. The V segment lost 6 bases and the J segment 1 base; nucleotides outside the gene matches: 5. Germline CDR1 MNHNS, CDR2 SASEGT. CDR3 sequence (DNA): TGTGCCAGCAGAGGGGGGACTAGCGGATCCTACGAGCAGTACTTC. Its translation is CASRGGTSGSYEQYF.

The chain has TRBV7-9 and TRBJ1-1; possible D gene TRBD1, 6 bases. Germline values: CDR1 SEHNR, CDR2 FQNEAQ (reference sequence). This CDR3 comprises 12 residues. Deletions cut 2 bases from V and 8 bases from J, with 9 bases between. CDR3 residues: CASSLRQGEAFF. CDR3 bases: TGTGCCAGCAGCTTAAGGCAGGGGGAAGCTTTCTTT.

The J gene is TRBJ1-5, the V gene TRBV6-5; D possibly corresponds to TRBD1 (6 bases). The length of the CDR3 is 13 residues. The germline CDR1 and CDR2 sequences are MNHEY and SVGAGI. Between the trimmed V and J ends, which lost 6 bases and 2 bases, there was a span of 8 bases. This chain's CDR3 is CASRRQGNQPQHF. The CDR3 coding sequence is TGTGCCAGCAGGCGACAGGGCAATCAGCCCCAGCATTTT.

The rearrangement joins TRBV2 to TRBJ2-7; TRBD2 matches at 7 bases. This CDR3 has 14 residues. Germline CDR1 is SNHLY and CDR2 is FYNNEI. V lost 0 bases, J lost 2 bases, and 1 base stayed unmatched. The CDR3 protein is CASSEASGPYEQYF. The CDR3 DNA reads TGTGCCAGCAGTGAAGCTAGCGGGCCCTACGAGCAGTACTTC.

V gene TRBV19 combines with J gene TRBJ2-7; maybe TRBD1 (6 bases). Deletions cut 3 bases from V and 2 bases from J, with 8 bases between. The length of the CDR3 is 13 residues. Germline CDR1 LNHDA, CDR2 SQIVND (reference sequence). The CDR3 coding sequence is TGTGCCAGTAGTATTACAGGGACCTACGAGCAGTACTTC. Its protein product is CASSITGTYEQYF.

The table lists this clone with a count of one. The chain carries TRBV27 and TRBJ1-4; no firm D call. The V end lost 2 bases, the J end lost 3 bases, and 4 bases lay between the germline ends. CDR1 is MNHEY and CDR2 is SMNVEV in the germline V gene (reference sequence). This CDR3 is 13 amino acids long. CDR3 loop: CASSLVANEKLFF. The DNA of the CDR3 is TGTGCCAGCAGTTTAGTAGCTAATGAAAAACTGTTTTTT.

The V gene is TRBV30, the J gene TRBJ2-1; 13 nucleotides align to TRBD2. The trim removed 5 bases at V and 8 bases at J, leaving 6 bases unmatched. The CDR3 is 14 amino acids. CDR1 and CDR2 from the germline V gene are GTSNPN and SVGIG (reference sequence). The CDR3 coding sequence is TGTGCCTGGGCACTAGCGGGAGGGCCGCATGAGCAGTTCTTC. Its protein is CAWALAGGPHEQFF. Supplemented by reference TRBV30 and TRBJ2-1, the full variable domain reads SQTIHQWPATLVQPVGSPLSLECTVEGTSNPNLYWYRQAAGRGLQLLFYSVGIGQISSEVPQNLSASRPQDRQFILSSKKLLLSDSGFYLCAWALAGGPHEQFFGPGTRLTVL.

This rearrangement joins TRBV5-1 to TRBJ1-1, with a tentative D call TRBD1 (6 bases). The CDR3 runs to 14 residues. The V end was cut by 4 bases, the J end by 3 bases, with 13 bases between. Per germline, CDR1 SGHRS and CDR2 YFSETQ. CDR3 protein: CASSPYRVDTEAFF. CDR3 DNA sequence: TGCGCCAGCAGCCCCTACAGGGTCGACACTGAAGCTTTCTTT.

The V gene is TRBV10-3, the J gene TRBJ2-7; perhaps TRBD1 as D (6 bases). The CDR3 has 14 residues. Germline CDR1 ENHRY, CDR2 SYGVKD. V dropped 2 bases and J dropped 2 bases, with 10 bases sitting between them. In nucleotides, the CDR3 is TGTGCCATCAGTGAGGGATGGGACACCTACGAGCAGTACTTC. This sequence encodes CAISEGWDTYEQYF.

The chain combines TRBV7-2 with TRBJ2-4, with D tentatively TRBD2 (5 bases). V gave up 2 bases and J gave up 6 bases, with 14 bases separating them. The CDR3 consists of 15 residues. Germline values: CDR1 SGHTA, CDR2 FQGNSA. The CDR3 sequence is CASSLSTPSINIQYF. DNA of the CDR3: TGTGCCAGCAGCTTAAGCACGCCTAGCATAAACATTCAGTACTTC.